The following is a T cell receptor beta chain sequence with its context. Per the authors' pipeline: Amplification of reference gene primers provided the estimated nucleated cell counts. Assay: immunoSEQ multiplex PCR; the TCRdb copy retains only in-frame clones and omits some. From that table come the V and J calls and clone size; the DNA was used to work out D and trimming. The table includes about 250,000 clones, 90% to 95% detected once. This sample was included in a study of blood T cell repertoires in COVID-19. Study context: COVID-19 samples from acute and convalescent phases originated in the United States, Italy and Spain.

This CDR3 has 19 residues. The germline gives CDR1 MNHEY, CDR2 SMNVEV (reference sequence). The J segment lost 4 bases and the V segment lost 3 bases, leaving 15 bases of the junction unmatched. The sample was PBMCs or T cells enriched from blood (not recorded which). The chain has TRBV27 and TRBJ2-1; 10 bases agree with TRBD1. The receptor comes from a woman younger than 30 who had recovered from COVID-19. The DNA for the CDR3 is TGTGCCAGCAGTTTGGACAGGACAGGGGGGGTAAATAGGTACAATGAGCAGTTCTTC. Amino acids: CASSLDRTGGVNRYNEQFF.